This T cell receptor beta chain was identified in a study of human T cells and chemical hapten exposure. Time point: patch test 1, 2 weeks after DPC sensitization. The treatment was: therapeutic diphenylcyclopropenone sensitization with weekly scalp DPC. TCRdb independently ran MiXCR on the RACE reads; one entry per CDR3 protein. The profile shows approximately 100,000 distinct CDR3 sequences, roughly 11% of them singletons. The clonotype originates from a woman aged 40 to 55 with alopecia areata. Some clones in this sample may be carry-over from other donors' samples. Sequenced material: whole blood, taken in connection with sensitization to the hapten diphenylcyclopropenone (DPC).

The CDR3 region has the DNA TGTGCAAGTCGCTTAGCGGTTGCGGACAGCTATCTTTCCTACGAGCAGTACTTC. Protein sequence: CASRLAVADSYLSYEQYF. V gene TRBV12-2 combines with J gene TRBJ2-7; the table's D call, TRBD1, has no DNA check behind it. TRBV12-2 is described as a pseudogene. This CDR3 is 18 amino acids long.